One sample yielded the 29 T cell receptor beta chains listed below, sequenced in a study of T cell changes during pregnancy in multiple sclerosis. The protocol was immunoSEQ multiplex PCR, while the TCRdb copy is restricted to in-frame clones and leaves out a portion. The sample yields roughly 40,000 clones, around 90% seen once. Sequences were derived from CD4+ T cells from peripheral blood mononuclear cells, sampled in the second trimester of pregnancy. All receptors derive from a female donor in good health, enrolled as a control in a pregnancy study.

The rearrangement uses TRBV2 and TRBJ1-2, with D possibly matching TRBD1 (5 bases). Per the germline V gene, CDR1 is SNHLY and CDR2 is FYNNEI. V was pared by 2 bases and J by 0 bases, with 7 bases between. CDR3 length: 14 amino acids. The CDR3 spells CASSETQANYGYTF. The CDR3 region has the DNA TGTGCCAGCAGTGAAACACAGGCTAACTATGGCTACACCTTC.

The V and J genes are TRBV7-3 and TRBJ2-3; 8 positions agree with TRBD2. The germline gives CDR1 SGHTA, CDR2 FQGTGA. The CDR3 loop spans 16 amino acids. V dropped 5 bases and J dropped 6; count of bases not matched to a gene: 13. CDR3 nucleotides: TGTGCCAGCAGCCTCAACGGGAGGGCCTTAGGGGATACGCAGTATTTT. Its protein product is CASSLNGRALGDTQYF.

The chain recombines TRBV5-6 with TRBJ2-1; 8 bases agree with TRBD2. The V gene end was trimmed by 3 bases and the J gene end by 9 bases; junction bases not matched to a gene: 11. The germline gives CDR1 SGHDT, CDR2 YYEEEE. This CDR3 has 15 residues. CDR3 amino acids: CASSWGPGLVGEQFF. CDR3 DNA sequence: TGTGCCAGCAGCTGGGGGCCGGGACTAGTGGGTGAGCAGTTCTTC.

The chain joins TRBV28 to TRBJ1-5, with TRBD1 identical over 7 bases. Germline V CDR1 and CDR2: MDHEN, SYDVKM. The CDR3 loop spans 15 amino acids. With 5 bases clipped from V and 2 bases from J, the junction kept 6 bases outside the gene matches. The CDR3 nucleotides are TGTGCCAGCAGTAGGAGGGGGCTGGGCAATCAGCCCCAGCATTTT. This translates into CASSRRGLGNQPQHF.

The genes are TRBV5-4 and TRBJ1-5, with 8 bases matching TRBD1. CDR1 is SGHNT, CDR2 YYREEE, per germline (reference sequence). V dropped 4 bases and J dropped 7; count of bases not matched to a gene: 10. The CDR3 runs 15 residues. The CDR3, as DNA: TGTGCCAGCAGCCCGCAGGGGGCGGGACCCCAGCCCCAGCATTTT. This encodes CASSPQGAGPQPQHF.

The V and J genes are TRBV28 and TRBJ1-3; D is unclear. Per germline, CDR1 MDHEN and CDR2 SYDVKM. This CDR3 is 14 amino acids long. Trimming removed 7 bases at V and 2 bases at J, with 12 bases between. This CDR3 is CASISEGAGNTIYF. The CDR3 DNA sequence: TGTGCCAGCATATCCGAGGGCGCTGGAAACACCATATATTTT.

This chain uses TRBV6-1 with TRBJ1-1; 8 nucleotides match TRBD1. The V segment lost 6 bases and the J segment 7 bases; nucleotides outside the gene matches: 7. Germline-derived CDR1 and CDR2 are MNHNS and SASEGT. The CDR3 loop spans 13 amino acids. The CDR3 here is CASRETGVGEAFF. The CDR3 DNA sequence: TGTGCCAGCAGGGAGACAGGGGTCGGTGAAGCTTTCTTT.

The chain uses TRBV5-8 and TRBJ2-1; TRBD2 might be the D (5 bases). Germline assignment: CDR1 SGHTS and CDR2 YDEGEE. V was trimmed by 0 bases and J by 2 bases, leaving 9 bases between them. CDR3 length equals 15 residues. The CDR3 loop reads CASSLGAGTYNEQFF. DNA for the CDR3: TGTGCCAGCAGCTTGGGCGCCGGGACCTACAATGAGCAGTTCTTC.

V and J are TRBV18 and TRBJ2-1, with TRBD2 identical over 11 bases. The CDR3 spans 16 residues. The V and J ends lost 5 bases and 4 bases, in that order; junction bases with no gene match: 7. Germline V gene sequence: CDR1 KGHSH, CDR2 LQKENI. CDR3 DNA sequence: TGTGCCAGCTCAATTACTAGCGGGAGTGGATACAATGAGCAGTTCTTC. Translation gives CASSITSGSGYNEQFF.

The CDR3 nucleotides are TGTGCCAGCAGCTTAGGGGGCTGGCGGGGCCCCGCCAATGAGCAGTTCTTC. This gives the protein CASSLGGWRGPANEQFF. The chain carries TRBV11-2 and TRBJ2-1, with D maybe TRBD2 (6 bases). Trimming stripped 1 base from V and 6 bases from J, with 19 bases between. The CDR3 is 17 residues long. Per the germline V gene, CDR1 is SGHAT and CDR2 is FQNNGV. The complete variable domain, with remaining parts taken from reference TRBV11-2 and TRBJ2-1, reads EAGVAQSPRYKIIEKRQSVAFWCNPISGHATLYWYQQILGQGPKLLIQFQNNGVVDDSQLPKDRFSAERLKGVDSTLKIQPAKLEDSAVYLCASSLGGWRGPANEQFFGPGTRLTVL.

The rearrangement joins TRBV10-1 to TRBJ2-3; TRBD2 matches 11 bases. V was pared by 6 bases and J by 1 base, with 6 bases of the junction left unmatched. Germline CDR1 is WNHNN and CDR2 is SYGVQD (reference sequence). The CDR3 has 16 residues. In DNA form, the CDR3 reads TGCGCCAGCAGGACGGCTAGCGGGGGGCGCACAGATACGCAGTATTTT. This codes for CASRTASGGRTDTQYF.

The chain links TRBV7-9 to TRBJ2-5, with D perhaps matching TRBD1 (6 bases). Germline values: CDR1 SEHNR, CDR2 FQNEAQ (reference sequence). With 2 bases removed from V and 5 bases from J, the gap between germline ends came to 15 bases. The CDR3 runs 15 residues. CDR3 sequence: CASSLRGTERETQYF. The CDR3 DNA follows: TGTGCCAGCAGCTTAAGGGGGACCGAGAGGGAGACCCAGTACTTC.

The rearrangement uses TRBV7-2 and TRBJ2-7; 8 nucleotides agree with TRBD1. Germline V lookup: CDR1 SGHTA, CDR2 FQGNSA. The trim removed 5 bases at V and 3 bases at J, leaving 9 bases unmatched. CDR3 size: 15 residues. This CDR3 is CASSATGTGRYEQYF. Here the CDR3 DNA reads TGTGCCAGCAGCGCCACCGGGACAGGTCGCTACGAGCAGTACTTC.

The chain couples TRBV7-2 to TRBJ2-3, with 8 bases lining up with TRBD2. The CDR3 extends over 16 amino acids. Germline CDR1 and CDR2: SGHTA and FQGNSA. V was clipped by 6 bases and J by 2 bases; unmatched bases: 10. In nucleotides, the CDR3 is TGTGCCAGCAGGGAGGGTAGCGGGATTTACACAGATACGCAGTATTTT. Protein product: CASREGSGIYTDTQYF.

The V gene is TRBV7-9, the J gene TRBJ2-5; tentative D call: TRBD1 (5 bases). CDR3 length: 15 amino acids. CDR1 is SEHNR, CDR2 FQNEAQ, per germline (reference sequence). Trimming removed 1 base from V and 5 bases from J, with 14 bases in between. This CDR3 reads CASSLGQGRSETQYF. The CDR3 DNA is TGTGCCAGCAGCTTAGGGCAGGGAAGGTCCGAGACCCAGTACTTC.

This clone was found once. This chain uses TRBV18 with TRBJ2-3; 13 bases agree with TRBD2. The CDR3 is made up of 18 amino acids. Germline V CDR1 and CDR2: KGHSH, LQKENI. With 6 bases clipped from V and 6 bases from J, the junction kept 15 bases outside the gene matches. CDR3 bases: TGTGCCAGCTCTCAGACCTCCGGACTAGCGGGAGTAGTTGATACGCAGTATTTT. This gives the protein CASSQTSGLAGVVDTQYF.

The table lists this clone with a count of one. The chain couples TRBV19 to TRBJ2-6; no firm D call. V was pared by 4 bases and J by 0 bases, with 7 bases between. There are 15 residues in the CDR3. From germline, CDR1 is LNHDA and CDR2 SQIVND (reference sequence). The CDR3 sequence is CASSTQLSGANVLTF. In DNA, the CDR3 is TGTGCCAGTAGTACGCAACTCTCTGGGGCCAACGTCCTGACTTTC.

The V gene is TRBV5-6, the J gene TRBJ2-7; 7 bases fit TRBD1. The trim removed 2 bases at V and 4 bases at J, leaving 12 bases unmatched. Germline V lookup: CDR1 SGHDT, CDR2 YYEEEE. The CDR3 runs to 16 residues. The CDR3 sequence: CASSLRSTGARYEQYF. In nucleotides, the CDR3 is TGTGCCAGCAGCTTAAGATCAACAGGGGCGAGGTACGAGCAGTACTTC.

The rearrangement uses TRBV5-4 and TRBJ2-4, with D possibly TRBD2 on 6 matching bases. Germline-derived CDR1 and CDR2 are SGHNT and YYREEE (reference sequence). V lost 2 bases and J 3 bases, leaving 12 bases between the germline ends. The CDR3 totals 15 residues. CDR3 region: CASSFLDGGKNIQYF. The CDR3 DNA reads as TGTGCCAGCAGCTTCTTAGACGGGGGCAAAAACATTCAGTACTTC.

The chain carries TRBV29-1 and TRBJ2-3; TRBD1 agrees at 8 bases. Germline CDR1 reads SQVTM; CDR2 reads ANQGSEA. CDR3 length: 13 residues. The junction had 7 bases not matched to a gene; V was cut back by 4 bases and J by 7 bases. CDR3 DNA: TGCAGCGTTGCGCTCGGGACAGGACATACGCAGTATTTT. Protein: CSVALGTGHTQYF.

This clone was recorded once. In DNA, the CDR3 is TGTGCCAGCAGCCGGAGACTAGCGGGAGGGGATACGCAGTATTTT. It is translated as CASSRRLAGGDTQYF. The chain links TRBV7-2 to TRBJ2-3, with TRBD2 matching 14 bases. J lost 6 bases, V lost 5 bases, and 4 bases had no gene match. The CDR3 length is 15 residues. Looked up from germline, CDR1 is SGHTA and CDR2 is FQGNSA.

The chain has TRBV5-7 and TRBJ1-2, with D maybe TRBD1 (5 bases). TRBV5-7 is noted as an ORF with a role that remains uncertain. The CDR3 sequence is 14 residues long. Trimming shortened V by 4 bases and J by 4 bases, and 14 bases separated the two germline ends. The CDR3 spells CASSGNRRAYGYTF. CDR3 bases: TGTGCCAGCAGCGGTAACAGGAGGGCCTATGGCTACACCTTC.

The V call is TRBV5-1, the J call TRBJ2-3; D ambiguous. The germline V and J ends were trimmed by 3 bases and 4 bases, with 15 bases remaining between them. The germline gives CDR1 SGHRS, CDR2 YFSETQ. The CDR3 loop spans 15 amino acids. The CDR3 DNA sequence: TGCGCCAGCAGCTCCACGCACCTGAGTGCAGATACGCAGTATTTT. It encodes CASSSTHLSADTQYF.

The chain uses TRBV7-8 and TRBJ2-7; TRBD1 might be the D (6 bases). The V end lost 2 bases, the J end lost 3 bases, and 17 bases lay between the germline ends. This CDR3 has 16 amino acids. Per germline, CDR1 SGHVS and CDR2 FQNEAQ. CDR3 nucleotide sequence: TGTGCCAGCAGCTTAAGCCCGTCGGGACACTACTACGAGCAGTACTTC. Its translation: CASSLSPSGHYYEQYF. The full variable domain, its missing parts supplied by reference TRBV7-8 and TRBJ2-7, is GAGVSQSPRYKVAKRGQDVALRCDPISGHVSLFWYQQALGQGPEFLTYFQNEAQLDKSGLPSDRFFAERPEGSVSTLKIQRTQQEDSAVYLCASSLSPSGHYYEQYFGPGTRLTVT.

The V and J genes are TRBV5-6 and TRBJ2-5, with D perhaps matching TRBD1 (6 bases). V was pared by 6 bases and J by 3 bases, with 21 bases between. Germline CDR1 and CDR2: SGHDT and YYEEEE. This CDR3 is 16 amino acids long. Here the CDR3 reads CASNPYWGTKEETQYF. The CDR3 bases are TGTGCCAGCAACCCCTATTGGGGGACAAAAGAAGAGACCCAGTACTTC. Full variable domain (remainder filled in from reference TRBV5-6 and TRBJ2-5): DAGVTQSPTHLIKTRGQQVTLRCSPKSGHDTVSWYQQALGQGPQFIFQYYEEEERQRGNFPDRFSGHQFPNYSSELNVNALLLGDSALYLCASNPYWGTKEETQYFGPGTRLLVL.

The genes are TRBV5-6 and TRBJ1-4, with TRBD1 matching 9 bases. Trimming removed 4 bases from V and 8 bases from J; junction bases left unmatched: 9. The CDR3 covers 15 residues. Germline loops: CDR1 SGHDT, CDR2 YYEEEE. The CDR3 DNA reads as TGTGCCAGCAGCGCTGGACAGGGGCGAAGGGAAAAACTGTTTTTT. Translation: CASSAGQGRREKLFF.

The chain carries TRBV7-8 and TRBJ2-7, with 9 bases matching TRBD1. The CDR3 extends over 14 amino acids. CDR1 and CDR2 from the germline V gene are SGHVS and FQNEAQ. V shed 4 bases, J shed 6 bases, and the junction held 7 bases outside the gene matches. CDR3 DNA: TGTGCCAGCAGCTCGACAGGGGGACGCGGCGAGCAGTACTTC. Amino acids: CASSSTGGRGEQYF.

The chain links TRBV13 to TRBJ2-1; TRBD2 matches at 14 bases. V lost 4 bases and J lost 7; bases outside the gene matches: 6. The CDR3 sequence is 16 residues long. Germline CDR1 reads PRHDT; CDR2 reads FYEKMQ (reference sequence). CDR3 in amino acids: CASSSKGLAGVNEQFF. The DNA for the CDR3 is TGTGCCAGCAGCTCGAAGGGACTAGCGGGAGTTAATGAGCAGTTCTTC.

V and J are TRBV5-4 and TRBJ1-5, with D possibly being TRBD1 (5 bases). CDR1 is SGHNT and CDR2 is YYREEE in the germline V gene (reference sequence). Trimming stripped 0 bases from V and 5 bases from J, with 12 bases between. This CDR3 is 15 amino acids long. The CDR3 is CASSLGGDFHQPQHF. The CDR3 nucleotides read TGTGCCAGCAGCTTGGGGGGGGACTTCCATCAGCCCCAGCATTTT.